The rows below give T cell receptor beta chains drawn from one sample of a study of blood T cell repertoires in COVID-19. This table comes from immunoSEQ multiplex PCR, and its TCRdb copy is limited to in-frame clones, with some not included. The sample consists of about 220,000 clones, around four fifths of them appearing once. The specimen sequenced was PBMCs or T cells enriched from blood (not recorded which). The receptor set was obtained from a woman aged 50 to 65 who had been exposed to COVID-19. Each CDR3 is given with its conserved first and last residue. Where a row states a size, it is once, few, many or the class of an expanded clone; other rows omit it.

j_gene | abundance | v_gene | CDR3aa
TRBJ2-1 | - | TRBV2 | CASSEVSPGLHYNEQFF
TRBJ2-5 | once | TRBV2 | CASRSGYQETQYF
TRBJ2-1 | - | TRBV12-3/TRBV12-4 | CASSGSGWEQFF
TRBJ1-2 | - | TRBV30 | CAWSAPLPRGSYGYTF
TRBJ2-6 | once | TRBV5-6 | CASSFSDRRLSGANVLTF
TRBJ1-6 | - | TRBV21-1 | CASSTGQGVSPLHF
TRBJ1-1 | - | TRBV5-4 | CASSLGRNTEAFF
TRBJ2-7 | - | TRBV6-1 | CASSGFNNRRQGGEQYF
TRBJ2-3 | - | TRBV5-4 | CASSSGTPFTDTQYF
TRBJ2-3 | - | TRBV7-2 | CASSLSGGLDTQYF
TRBJ2-7 | once | TRBV19 | CASSMTRGHEQYF
TRBJ2-7 | - | TRBV6-2/TRBV6-3 | CASSKGTSGGTYEQYF
TRBJ2-7 | - | TRBV10-2 | CATHSDYRGVYEQYF
TRBJ2-2 | - | TRBV12-3/TRBV12-4 | CASSPYTGELFF
TRBJ1-2 | - | TRBV5-1 | CASSFRDGGYTF
TRBJ1-1 | - | TRBV15 | CATSRGQGFYTEAFF